The 29 T cell receptor beta chains reported below all come from one sample, sequenced in a study of shared clonotypes between healthy human individuals. Some clones are missing from TCRdb's copy, which holds only in-frame ones; the method was immunoSEQ multiplex PCR. The data contain about 2.4 million clones, 93% of them singletons. The sequenced sample was naive CD4+ T cells from PBMCs. Documented subset: CD45RA+ positively selected. The receptors were sampled from a man aged 18 to 29 in good health. Some clones in this sample may be carry-over from other donors' samples.

This sequence joins TRBV28 and TRBJ1-2; the D is unclear. Deletions cut 3 bases from V and 3 bases from J, with 11 bases between. Germline CDR1 MDHEN, CDR2 SYDVKM. This CDR3 spans 14 amino acids. The CDR3 spells CASSLIGFDYGYTF. The CDR3 DNA sequence: TGTGCCAGCAGTTTGATAGGGTTTGACTATGGCTACACCTTC.

V is TRBV5-6 and J is TRBJ2-1; 15 bases are a match to TRBD2. Germline V gene sequence: CDR1 SGHDT, CDR2 YYEEEE. The CDR3 covers 16 residues. V shed 2 bases, J shed 7 bases, and the junction held 4 bases outside the gene matches. The CDR3 loop reads CASSLGLAGGSNEQFF. CDR3 bases: TGTGCCAGCAGCTTAGGACTAGCGGGAGGGTCGAATGAGCAGTTCTTC.

The rearrangement joins TRBV19 to TRBJ2-7; 8 nucleotides line up with TRBD1. Germline V CDR1 and CDR2: LNHDA, SQIVND (reference sequence). This CDR3 is 14 amino acids long. V shed 5 bases, J shed 5 bases, and the junction held 8 bases outside the gene matches. The CDR3 DNA follows: TGTGCCAGTAGTGTCCAGGGGGCTGGCGACGAGCAGTACTTC. This gives the protein CASSVQGAGDEQYF. Full variable domain (outside the CDR3, taken from reference TRBV19 and TRBJ2-7): DGGITQSPKYLFRKEGQNVTLSCEQNLNHDAMYWYRQDPGQGLRLIYYSQIVNDFQKGDIAEGYSVSREKKESFPLTVTSAQKNPTAFYLCASSVQGAGDEQYFGPGTRLTVT.

CDR3 bases: TGTGCCAGCTCACCGATGGCAGGGTACACCGGGGAGCTGTTTTTT. As protein: CASSPMAGYTGELFF. The rearrangement uses TRBV18 and TRBJ2-2; D may be TRBD1 (5 bases). V was pared by 3 bases and J by 3 bases, with 11 bases between. This CDR3 contains 15 residues. In germline, CDR1 is KGHSH, CDR2 LQKENI.

The rearrangement links TRBV7-2 to TRBJ1-3; no reliable D call. The CDR3 sequence is 16 residues long. Germline CDR1 reads SGHTA; CDR2 reads FQGNSA. With 5 bases removed from V and 4 bases from J, the gap between germline ends came to 18 bases. CDR3 DNA sequence: TGTGCCAGCAGCCTAAGAGAGGGTGGGTCGGGAAACACCATATATTTT. Translated: CASSLREGGSGNTIYF.

The CDR3 here is CASSVGSWNEQFF. The CDR3 DNA follows: TGTGCCAGCAGTGTAGGGTCGTGGAATGAGCAGTTCTTC. The chain joins TRBV6-4 to TRBJ2-1, with unresolved D. Trimming removed 4 bases at V and 7 bases at J, with 11 bases between. Germline V lookup: CDR1 MRHNA, CDR2 SNTAGT. The CDR3 consists of 13 residues.

This chain links TRBV14 with TRBJ2-5; 9 nucleotides match TRBD1. The V segment lost 0 bases and the J segment 2 bases; nucleotides outside the gene matches: 7. The germline gives CDR1 SGHDN, CDR2 FVKESK. CDR3 length: 17 amino acids. The CDR3 here is CASSQEWGQGQQETQYF. The DNA for the CDR3 is TGTGCCAGCAGCCAAGAATGGGGACAGGGCCAACAAGAGACCCAGTACTTC.

As DNA, the CDR3 is TGTGCCAGCAGCCCTATGGGGGGACCTGGCTACACCTTC. This codes for CASSPMGGPGYTF. This rearrangement joins TRBV7-2 to TRBJ1-2, with a weak D call TRBD1 (5 bases). Deletions cut 5 bases from V and 7 bases from J, with 14 bases between. CDR1 and CDR2 from the germline V gene are SGHTA and FQGNSA. This CDR3 region has 13 residues.

The V call is TRBV10-1, the J call TRBJ2-1; D gene ambiguous. The CDR3 runs 14 residues. The V gene's germline CDR1 is WNHNN and CDR2 SYGVQD (reference sequence). Trimming pared 2 bases from V and 2 bases from J, leaving 7 bases between. CDR3 amino acids: CASSEANAYNEQFF. Written as DNA, the CDR3 is TGCGCCAGCAGTGAGGCCAACGCCTACAATGAGCAGTTCTTC.

The chain is built from TRBV9 and TRBJ1-1; 7 bases align to TRBD1. The J segment lost 0 bases and the V segment lost 4 bases, leaving 6 bases of the junction unmatched. Germline V lookup: CDR1 SGDLS, CDR2 YYNGEE. The CDR3 consists of 15 residues. The CDR3 DNA sequence: TGTGCCAGCAGCCGAGGGACAGCAATGAACACTGAAGCTTTCTTT. Translation: CASSRGTAMNTEAFF.

Remarks on this clone: Other nucleotide sequences in the sample specify the same CDR3. Here the CDR3 DNA reads TGTGCCAGTAGTATTCGACCCTACACTGAAGCTTTCTTT. This codes for CASSIRPYTEAFF. This chain links TRBV19 with TRBJ1-1; D remains unclear. Germline V lookup: CDR1 LNHDA, CDR2 SQIVND (reference sequence). The CDR3 loop spans 13 amino acids. Between the trimmed V and J ends, which lost 3 bases and 3 bases, there was a span of 8 bases.

This clone appeared once. This chain joins TRBV19 and TRBJ1-5, with D perhaps matching TRBD1 (5 bases). Per the germline V gene, CDR1 is LNHDA and CDR2 is SQIVND (reference sequence). V lost 7 bases and J lost 6, with 22 bases in between. CDR3 size: 16 residues. CDR3 in DNA: TGTGCCAGTAATTTTACGGGGAGTTTGGGGCGTCAGCCCCAGCATTTT. This encodes CASNFTGSLGRQPQHF.

V is TRBV6-6 and J is TRBJ2-7; D gene uncertain. Trimming removed 8 bases from V and 2 bases from J, with 16 bases in between. This CDR3 is built from 14 residues. The germline CDR1 and CDR2 sequences are MNHNY and SVGAGI (reference sequence). The DNA of the CDR3 is TGTGCCAGCCATAGATCCCAGTCAGCCTACGAGCAGTACTTC. Protein product: CASHRSQSAYEQYF.

V is TRBV11-2 and J is TRBJ2-1; D remains unclear. The CDR3 extends over 12 amino acids. Trimming removed 5 bases at V and 10 bases at J, with 12 bases between. Germline CDR1 and CDR2: SGHAT and FQNNGV. CDR3 residues: CASSPKAREQFF. The DNA for the CDR3 is TGTGCCAGCAGCCCGAAAGCAAGGGAGCAGTTCTTC.

J is TRBJ1-2 and V is TRBV10-3, with D possibly TRBD1 on 6 matching bases. V was trimmed by 8 bases and J by 4 bases, leaving 20 bases between them. Germline CDR1 ENHRY, CDR2 SYGVKD. This CDR3 spans 15 amino acids. The DNA of the CDR3 is TGTGCCATCCGCCAGAGGGGTGGACAGTCCTATGGCTACACCTTC. Amino acids: CAIRQRGGQSYGYTF.

The chain has TRBV2 and TRBJ1-1, with TRBD1 as a possible D gene (5 bases). The CDR3 has 14 amino acids. V was shortened by 6 bases and J by 5 bases, with 16 bases between the two germline ends. Germline CDR1 is SNHLY and CDR2 is FYNNEI. The CDR3 DNA is TGTGCCAGCAGCGCCGTGGGGGGTGGGACTGAAGCTTTCTTT. This sequence encodes CASSAVGGGTEAFF.

The rearrangement links TRBV7-6 to TRBJ2-5; TRBD1 matches 9 bases. The V and J ends lost 4 bases and 2 bases, in that order; junction bases with no gene match: 11. The germline V gene encodes CDR1 SGHVS and CDR2 FNYEAQ. The CDR3 totals 17 residues. As DNA, the CDR3 is TGTGCCAGCAGCTCACCGGGACAGGGTCAATTTCAAGAGACCCAGTACTTC. Translated: CASSSPGQGQFQETQYF.

The count of this clone is one. The V gene is TRBV4-2, the J gene TRBJ1-2; D perhaps matches TRBD1 (5 bases). The CDR3 sequence is 14 residues long. From germline, CDR1 is LGHNA and CDR2 YNFKEQ. The ends were cut back, 2 bases at V and 5 bases at J, with 12 bases in the middle. CDR3 sequence (DNA): TGTGCCAGCAGCCAAACGGGGCAGACTTATGGCTACACCTTC. Its translation is CASSQTGQTYGYTF.

The CDR3 protein is CASSNLVGGYEQYF. In DNA form, the CDR3 reads TGTGCCAGCAGTAACCTGGTAGGGGGTTACGAGCAGTACTTC. The V gene is TRBV6-6, the J gene TRBJ2-7, with D possibly TRBD1 on 6 matching bases. The V and J ends lost 5 bases and 4 bases respectively, with 15 bases between them. The CDR3 is 14 residues long. Germline V gives CDR1 MNHNY, CDR2 SVGAGI (reference sequence).

The chain uses TRBV15 and TRBJ1-2; D ambiguous. The CDR3 covers 12 residues. Trimming cost V 5 bases and J 4 bases, with 8 bases left between them. Germline CDR1 and CDR2: LNHNV and YYDKDF (reference sequence). The CDR3: CATSLEGYGYTF. CDR3 coding DNA: TGTGCCACCAGCCTTGAGGGCTATGGCTACACCTTC. The variable domain in full, completed from reference TRBV15 and TRBJ1-2, reads DAMVIQNPRYQVTQFGKPVTLSCSQTLNHNVMYWYQQKSSQAPKLLFHYYDKDFNNEADTPDNFQSRRPNTSFCFLDIRSPGLGDTAMYLCATSLEGYGYTFGSGTRLTVV.

The V gene is TRBV7-2, the J gene TRBJ1-2; D gene unclear. Trimming shortened V by 5 bases and J by 0 bases, and 10 bases separated the two germline ends. The CDR3 has 14 amino acids. Germline V CDR1 and CDR2: SGHTA, FQGNSA. CDR3 in DNA: TGTGCCAGCAGCCCAGGACGGTCTAACTATGGCTACACCTTC. Translation gives CASSPGRSNYGYTF.

This sequence joins TRBV27 and TRBJ1-1; perhaps TRBD1 as D (5 bases). CDR1 MNHEY and CDR2 SMNVEV come from the germline V gene (reference sequence). There are 18 residues in the CDR3. Trimming took off 4 bases at V and 10 bases at J, with 31 bases between the two ends. CDR3 in amino acids: CASSSTYPPGLPQVRAFF. DNA of the CDR3: TGTGCCAGCAGTTCCACATACCCCCCAGGGCTGCCACAGGTGCGAGCTTTCTTT.

Turning to this clone: This specimen includes other DNA sequences encoding the same CDR3. The chain carries TRBV9 and TRBJ2-5; D remains unclear. From germline, CDR1 is SGDLS and CDR2 YYNGEE. The CDR3 totals 13 residues. V shed 0 bases and J shed 1 base, with 4 bases lying between them. The CDR3 loop reads CASSVGPQETQYF. Written as DNA, the CDR3 is TGTGCCAGCAGCGTAGGGCCCCAAGAGACCCAGTACTTC.

This chain connects TRBV6-1 to TRBJ1-5, with D possibly being TRBD1 (6 bases). This CDR3 has 13 amino acids. With 7 bases removed from V and 3 bases from J, the gap between germline ends came to 10 bases. Germline CDR1 and CDR2: MNHNS and SASEGT. CDR3 in DNA: TGTGCCAGCATACAGGGTTACAATCAGCCCCAGCATTTT. This gives the protein CASIQGYNQPQHF.

This clone was observed a few times. CDR3 DNA sequence: TGTGCCTGGAGTCTCCTGGACGGGTTGAACACTGAAGCTTTCTTT. Its protein product is CAWSLLDGLNTEAFF. The chain uses TRBV30 and TRBJ1-1; unclear D gene. The CDR3 has 15 amino acids. CDR1 and CDR2 from the germline V gene are GTSNPN and SVGIG (reference sequence). V was clipped by 2 bases and J by 0 bases, with 13 bases between them.

Comments on this clone: This same CDR3 is encoded by further DNA sequences in the sample. V and J are TRBV28 and TRBJ1-5, with no clear D. The V gene's germline CDR1 is MDHEN and CDR2 SYDVKM. The V end lost 7 bases, the J end lost 1 base, and 2 bases lay between the germline ends. The CDR3 length is 11 residues. CDR3 protein: CASKSNQPQHF. The CDR3 region has the DNA TGTGCCAGCAAAAGCAATCAGCCCCAGCATTTT.

Note on this clone: The same CDR3 also results from other DNA sequences found in this sample. V and J are TRBV7-7 and TRBJ2-7, with 9 bases lining up with TRBD1. The ends lost 1 base at V and 5 bases at J; junction bases unmatched: 0. The CDR3 loop spans 13 amino acids. The V gene's germline CDR1 is SSHAT and CDR2 FNYEAQ (reference sequence). This CDR3 reads CASSLGTGDEQYF. As DNA, the CDR3 is TGTGCCAGCAGCTTAGGGACAGGGGACGAGCAGTACTTC.

J is TRBJ1-3 and V is TRBV4-2; D ambiguous. This CDR3 is 15 amino acids long. Deletions cut 0 bases from V and 3 bases from J, with 9 bases between. The V gene's germline CDR1 is LGHNA and CDR2 YNFKEQ. The CDR3 loop is CASSQDYLSGNTIYF. The DNA for the CDR3 is TGTGCCAGCAGCCAAGATTACCTCAGTGGAAACACCATATATTTT.

V is TRBV18 and J is TRBJ1-1; D remains ambiguous. Germline lookup yields CDR1 KGHSH and CDR2 LQKENI. The length of the CDR3 is 17 residues. Deletions cut 4 bases from V and 1 base from J, with 19 bases between. CDR3 protein: CASSRLGIGRTNTEAFF. In DNA form, the CDR3 reads TGTGCCAGCTCACGGTTGGGGATAGGGCGTACGAACACTGAAGCTTTCTTT.